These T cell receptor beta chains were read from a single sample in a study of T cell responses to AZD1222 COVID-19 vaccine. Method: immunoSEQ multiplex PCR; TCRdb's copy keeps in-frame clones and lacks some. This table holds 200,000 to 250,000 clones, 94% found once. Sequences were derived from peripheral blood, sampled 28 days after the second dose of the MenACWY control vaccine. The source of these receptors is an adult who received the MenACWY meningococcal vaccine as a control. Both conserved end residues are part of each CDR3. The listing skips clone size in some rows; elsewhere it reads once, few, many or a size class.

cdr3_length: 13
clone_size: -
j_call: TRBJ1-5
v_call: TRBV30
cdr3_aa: CAWSPRRQGARHF

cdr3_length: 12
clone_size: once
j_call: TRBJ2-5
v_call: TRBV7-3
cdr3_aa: CASSSSGETQYF

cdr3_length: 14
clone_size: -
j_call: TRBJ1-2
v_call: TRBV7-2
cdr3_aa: CASSPTGPNYGYTF

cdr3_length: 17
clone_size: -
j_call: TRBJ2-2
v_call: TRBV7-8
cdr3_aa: CASSLAGGSGNTGELFF

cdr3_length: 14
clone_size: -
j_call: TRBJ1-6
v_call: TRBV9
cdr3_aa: CASSVAGEYSPLHF

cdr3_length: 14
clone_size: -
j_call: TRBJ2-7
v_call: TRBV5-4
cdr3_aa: CASSPWTSSYEQYF

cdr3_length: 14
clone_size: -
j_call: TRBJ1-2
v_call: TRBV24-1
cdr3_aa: CATSDPTGRDGYTF

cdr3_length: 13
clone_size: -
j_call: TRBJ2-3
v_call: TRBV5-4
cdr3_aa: CASMTSGTDTQYF

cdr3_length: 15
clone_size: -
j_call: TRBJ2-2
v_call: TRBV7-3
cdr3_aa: CASSSGQGAGGELFF

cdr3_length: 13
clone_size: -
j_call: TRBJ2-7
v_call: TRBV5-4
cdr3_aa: CASSLVTTYEQYF

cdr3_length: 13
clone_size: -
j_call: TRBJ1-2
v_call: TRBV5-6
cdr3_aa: CASSPPQNYGYTF

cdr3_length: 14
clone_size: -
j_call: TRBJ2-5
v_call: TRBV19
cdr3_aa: CASSQGAPRETQYF

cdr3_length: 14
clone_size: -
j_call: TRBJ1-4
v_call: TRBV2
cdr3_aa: CASSWGGAGEKLFF

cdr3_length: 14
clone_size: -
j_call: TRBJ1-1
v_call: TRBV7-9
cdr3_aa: CASSPRQGITEAFF

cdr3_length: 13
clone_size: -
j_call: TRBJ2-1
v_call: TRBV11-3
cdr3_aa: CASSYYPGGEQFF

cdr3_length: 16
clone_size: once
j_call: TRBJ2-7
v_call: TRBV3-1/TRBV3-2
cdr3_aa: CASSGLPLASFYEQYF

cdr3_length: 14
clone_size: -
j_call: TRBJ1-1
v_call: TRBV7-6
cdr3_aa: CASTPGHLNTEAFF

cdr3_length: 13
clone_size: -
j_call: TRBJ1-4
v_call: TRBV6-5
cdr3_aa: CASSYFSGEKLFF

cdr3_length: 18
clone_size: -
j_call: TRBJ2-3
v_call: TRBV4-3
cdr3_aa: CASSQDPGGGLGTDTQYF

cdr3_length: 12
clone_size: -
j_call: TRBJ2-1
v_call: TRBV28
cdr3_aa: CASSTDYNEQFF

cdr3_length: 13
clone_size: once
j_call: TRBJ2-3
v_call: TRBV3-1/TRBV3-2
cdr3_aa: CASSQDQPDTQYF

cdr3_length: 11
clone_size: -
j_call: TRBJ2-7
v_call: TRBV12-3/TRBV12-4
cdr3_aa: CARLLTYEQYF

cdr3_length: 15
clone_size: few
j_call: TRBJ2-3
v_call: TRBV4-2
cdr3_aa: CASSQAGEATDTQYF

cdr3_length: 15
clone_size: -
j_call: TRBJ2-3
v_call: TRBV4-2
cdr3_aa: CASSHPSGSGDTQYF

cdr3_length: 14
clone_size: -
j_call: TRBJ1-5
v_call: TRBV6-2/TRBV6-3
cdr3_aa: CASSYSGAESSQHF

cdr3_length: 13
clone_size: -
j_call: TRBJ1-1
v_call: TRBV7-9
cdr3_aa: CASSPDMNTEAFF

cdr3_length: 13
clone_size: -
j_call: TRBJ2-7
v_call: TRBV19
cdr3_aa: CASSTRGSDEQYF

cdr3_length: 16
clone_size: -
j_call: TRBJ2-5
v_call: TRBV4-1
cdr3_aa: CASSQEPEGRIETQYF

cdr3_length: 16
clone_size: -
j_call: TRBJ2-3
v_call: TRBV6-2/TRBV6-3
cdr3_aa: CASSYLGRASTDTQYF

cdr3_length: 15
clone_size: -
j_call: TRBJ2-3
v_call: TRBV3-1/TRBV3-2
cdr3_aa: CASSQIGSHTDTQYF

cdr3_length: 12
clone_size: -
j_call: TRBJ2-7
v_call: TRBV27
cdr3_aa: CASSSGYHEQYF

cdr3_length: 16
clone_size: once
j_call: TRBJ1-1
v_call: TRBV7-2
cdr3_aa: CASSLGVLDRGTEAFF

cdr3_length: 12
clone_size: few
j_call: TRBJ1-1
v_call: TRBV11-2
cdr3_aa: CASSLVEGEAFF

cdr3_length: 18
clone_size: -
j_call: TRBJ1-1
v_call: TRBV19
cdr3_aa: CASSESGTLVRANTEAFF

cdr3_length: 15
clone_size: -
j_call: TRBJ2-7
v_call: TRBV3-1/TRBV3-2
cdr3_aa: CASSPARESRYEQYF

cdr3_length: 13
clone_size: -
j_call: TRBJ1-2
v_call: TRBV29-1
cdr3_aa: CSALGHRADGYTF

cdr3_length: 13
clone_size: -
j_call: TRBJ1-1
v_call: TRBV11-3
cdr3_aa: CASSLGGSAEAFF

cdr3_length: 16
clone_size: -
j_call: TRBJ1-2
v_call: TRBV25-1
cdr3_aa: CASSESGASGDYGYTF

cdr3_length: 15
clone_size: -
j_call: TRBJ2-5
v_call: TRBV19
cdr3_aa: CASSISGTPEGTQYF

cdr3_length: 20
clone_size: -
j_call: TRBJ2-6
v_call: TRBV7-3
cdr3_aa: CASSSEDRGYHHSGANVLTF

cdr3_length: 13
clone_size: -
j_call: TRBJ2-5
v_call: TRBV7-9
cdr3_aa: CASSLEGGEAQYF

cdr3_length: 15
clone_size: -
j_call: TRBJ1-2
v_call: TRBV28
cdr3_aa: CASNPTDKLYYGYTF

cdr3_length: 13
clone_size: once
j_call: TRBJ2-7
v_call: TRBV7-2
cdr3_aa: CASSAQGGDEQYF

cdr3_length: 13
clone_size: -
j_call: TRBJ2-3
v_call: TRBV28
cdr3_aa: CASRGGGTDTQYF

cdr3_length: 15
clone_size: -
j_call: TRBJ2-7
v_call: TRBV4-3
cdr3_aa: CASSQDRYSQYEQYF

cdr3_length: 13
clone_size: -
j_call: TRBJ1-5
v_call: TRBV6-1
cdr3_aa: CASSERWRQPQHF

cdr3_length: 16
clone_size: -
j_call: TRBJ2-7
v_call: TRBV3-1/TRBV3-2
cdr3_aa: CASSQPGTGFSYEQYF

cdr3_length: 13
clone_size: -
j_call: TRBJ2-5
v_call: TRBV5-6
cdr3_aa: CASSRDVWETQYF

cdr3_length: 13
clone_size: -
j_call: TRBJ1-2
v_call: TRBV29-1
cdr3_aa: CSVSRLSNYGYTF

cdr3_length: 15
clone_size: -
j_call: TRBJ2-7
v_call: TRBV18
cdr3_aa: CASSRTSGSSYEQYF

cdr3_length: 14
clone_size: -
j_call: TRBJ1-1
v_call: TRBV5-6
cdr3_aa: CASSLGPGKVEAFF

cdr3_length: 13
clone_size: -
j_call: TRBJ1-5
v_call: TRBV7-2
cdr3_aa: CASSLDRVQPQHF

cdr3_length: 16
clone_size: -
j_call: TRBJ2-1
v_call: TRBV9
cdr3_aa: CASSVATGVARNEQFF

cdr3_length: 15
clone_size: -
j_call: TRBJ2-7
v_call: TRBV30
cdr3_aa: CAWSRLGQGAGEQYF

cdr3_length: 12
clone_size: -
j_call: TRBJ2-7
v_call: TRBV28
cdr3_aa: CAARGVTYEQYF